These 15 T cell receptor beta chains were sequenced from one sample in a study of metastatic and nonmetastatic thyroid tumors. TCRdb re-called the PCR reads with MiXCR. Of about 40,000 clones listed, 17% are singletons. The entire patient cohort was treatment-naive prior to thyroid surgery. The sample comprised tumor tissue. These receptors all come from a female donor with papillary thyroid cancer or a benign thyroid nodule (not recorded which). Some clones in this sample may be carry-over from other donors' samples.

This clone was picked up a small number of times. A junction end diverges from the germline sequence, so it may reflect a read error. CDR3 nucleotide sequence: TGCACCAGCAGTGGACATCCTGGGGCAGATACGCAGTATTTT. This translates into CTSSGHPGADTQYF. The chain couples TRBV10-2 to TRBJ2-3; perhaps TRBD1 as D (5 bases). CDR3 length equals 14 residues. In germline, CDR1 is WSHSY, CDR2 SAAADI.

This clone was observed at least ten times. At one of its ends the junction is not consistent with the germline gene, which may arise from a read error. The chain combines TRBV27 with TRBJ2-5, with 10 positions matching TRBD1. This CDR3 spans 15 amino acids. From germline, CDR1 is MNHEY and CDR2 SMNVEV (reference sequence). This CDR3 is CVSKSGTGVLETQYF. The DNA for the CDR3 is TGTGTCAGCAAATCCGGGACAGGGGTGTTGGAGACCCAGTACTTC.

This clone was seen repeatedly, ten times or more. This CDR3 reads CASSVPGHYEQYF. CDR3 coding DNA: TGTGCCAGCAGCGTACCGGGTCATTACGAGCAGTACTTC. This chain uses TRBV9 with TRBJ2-7; no reliable D call. The CDR3 loop spans 13 amino acids. The germline V gene encodes CDR1 SGDLS and CDR2 YYNGEE. The germline V and J ends were trimmed by 1 base and 4 bases, with 9 bases remaining between them.

In this sample, this clone turned up many times. For the CDR3, the DNA is TGTGCCAGCAGTCGACTGACTAGCGGGGCCTACAATGAGCAGTTCTTC. Translating it yields CASSRLTSGAYNEQFF. The rearrangement joins TRBV6-1 to TRBJ2-1; TRBD2 aligns across 11 bases. The length of the CDR3 is 16 residues. Germline loops: CDR1 MNHNS, CDR2 SASEGT. Germline trimming cut 5 bases from V and 2 bases from J; bases unmatched to any gene: 5.

Regarding this clone: Since a much larger clone is just one base distant, this may be a read error. The chain links TRBV11-2 to TRBJ2-1, with no clear D. V shed 0 bases and J shed 2 bases, with 20 bases lying between them. Germline-derived CDR1 and CDR2 are SGHAT and FQNNGV. CDR3 size: 19 residues. In DNA, the CDR3 is TGTGCCAGCAGCTTAGAATTCGTTAAGGCCGGAAGGGCCTACAATGAGCAGTTCTTC. Amino acid sequence: CASSLEFVKAGRAYNEQFF.

This clone was observed at least ten times. This sequence joins TRBV24-1 and TRBJ2-2; 7 bases line up with TRBD2. J was trimmed by 4 bases and V by 3 bases; bases with no gene match: 7. This CDR3 has 16 amino acids. Germline-derived CDR1 and CDR2 are KGHDR and SFDVKD. CDR3 nucleotide sequence: TGTGCCACCAGTGATAAAAGCGGACTAGTCACCGGGGAGCTGTTTTTT. This codes for CATSDKSGLVTGELFF.

To note about this clone: The identical CDR3 is also encoded by other nucleotide sequences in the sample. The chain carries TRBV5-1 and TRBJ2-5; perhaps TRBD2 as D (6 bases). Germline V gene data show CDR1 as SGHRS and CDR2 as YFSETQ. V lost 3 bases and J lost 5, with 17 bases in between. The CDR3 extends over 15 amino acids. This chain's CDR3 is CASSSVTGVAETQYF. The CDR3 region has the DNA TGCGCCAGCAGCTCGGTCACGGGGGTAGCGGAGACCCAGTACTTC.

This clone was counted at least ten times. This chain joins TRBV7-2 and TRBJ1-2; D not resolved. The CDR3 consists of 13 residues. V shed 1 base and J shed 4 bases, with 7 bases lying between them. The germline CDR1 and CDR2 sequences are SGHTA and FQGNSA. This CDR3 is CASSLGRSYGYTF. CDR3 in DNA: TGTGCCAGCAGCTTAGGACGGAGCTATGGCTACACCTTC.

As for this clone: This clone may be a read error of a much larger clone one base away. The rearrangement links TRBV12-3 or TRBV12-4 to TRBJ1-6; D remains unclear. The V end lost 6 bases, the J end lost 8 bases, and 11 bases lay between the germline ends. CDR3 size: 13 residues. For the CDR3, the DNA is TGTGCCAGCAGGGTCCGGGATGATTCACCCCTCCACTTT. Translating gives CASRVRDDSPLHF.

In this sample, this clone turned up a few times. Possible read error: a much larger clone is one base away. This sample also contains other DNA sequences that code for the same CDR3. This chain connects TRBV6-1 to TRBJ1-5; TRBD1 aligns across 7 bases. Germline values: CDR1 MNHNS, CDR2 SASEGT. The CDR3 is 13 residues long. As DNA, the CDR3 is TGTGCCAGCCGGACAGGCGGGAGTCAGCCACAGCATTTT. Encoded protein: CASRTGGSQPQHF.

There are many counts of this clone. This chain joins TRBV5-1 and TRBJ1-3; D is unclear. Trimming took off 1 base at V and 2 bases at J, with 16 bases between the two ends. Germline V lookup: CDR1 SGHRS, CDR2 YFSETQ. The CDR3 has 17 residues. CDR3 sequence (DNA): TGCGCCAGCAGCTTGCCGACAACTCCCGCCACTGGAAACACCATATATTTT. It encodes CASSLPTTPATGNTIYF.

This clone was observed many times. The chain recombines TRBV20-1 with TRBJ2-1, with 7 bases fitting TRBD2. This CDR3 has 13 amino acids. Germline trimming cut 4 bases from V and 3 bases from J; bases unmatched to any gene: 3. Per the germline V gene, CDR1 is DFQATT and CDR2 is SNEGSKA (reference sequence). The CDR3 protein is CSATAGFYNEQFF. The CDR3 nucleotides read TGCAGTGCTACAGCGGGGTTCTACAATGAGCAGTTCTTC.

At least ten counts were recorded for this clone. This could be a read error, since a much larger clone is one nucleotide away. Other DNA sequences within the sample encode an identical CDR3. This chain links TRBV19 with TRBJ2-2; D unclear. The germline V gene has CDR1 LNHDA and CDR2 SQIVND (reference sequence). The CDR3 spans 14 residues. CDR3 protein: CASSIAASTGELFF. The CDR3 coding sequence is TGTGCCAGTAGTATCGCGGCCTCCACCGGTGAGCTGTTTTTT.

Comment on this clone: It may be a read error: a sequence one base away is much more abundant. The CDR3 bases are TGTGCCAGCAGCCTCCGGGGTAGCGGGAAGGGAAATGAGCAGTTATTC. This codes for CASSLRGSGKGNEQLF. The rearrangement links TRBV13 to TRBJ2-1; TRBD2 matches 8 bases. This CDR3 is 16 amino acids long. Germline loops: CDR1 PRHDT, CDR2 FYEKMQ (reference sequence).

This clone was detected many times. Germline and junction disagree at one end, which may indicate a read error. The rearrangement links TRBV4-3 to TRBJ2-3, with D possibly TRBD1 on 6 matching bases. The CDR3 is made up of 14 amino acids. Germline V gene data show CDR1 as LGHNA and CDR2 as YSLEER. This chain's CDR3 is CASSKDRITDTQYF. CDR3 nucleotides: TGCGCCAGCAGCAAAGACAGGATCACAGATACGCAGTATTTT.